The present TCR beta chain was sequenced within a study of CD8+CD57+ T cells in acquired aplastic anemia. Study-wide context: DNA recovered from sorted CD4+ and CD8+ cells had a mean of approximately 3 ug.

Patients picked for sequencing had shown CD8+CD57+ cell expansion detected by flow cytometry. Study observations and caveats: Statistical testing detected no significant gap in CD8+ Simpson's diversity between patients and controls.

This CDR3 region has 14 residues. Germline V gene lookup returns CDR1 DFQATT and CDR2 SNEGSKA (reference sequence). The V gene lost 3 bases and the J gene lost 6 bases, with 12 bases spanning the gap. This clonotype was detected ten times or more. What it binds is not known. Researchers used genomic DNA as the template to profile TCR beta VDJ and CDR3. TCRdb redid the calling of the reads with MiXCR, one entry per CDR3 protein. The sample lists about 200,000 distinct CDR3 sequences, roughly 53% occurring once. The rearrangement uses TRBV20-1 and TRBJ1-6; unclear D gene. Sequenced input: sorted CD4+, CD8+, or CD8+CD57+ T cells (not recorded which) from PBMCs. This TCR derives from a human donor with aplastic anemia. The CDR3 sequence: CSARVQKPNSPLHF. Here the CDR3 DNA reads TGCAGTGCTAGGGTACAGAAACCTAATTCACCCCTCCACTTT.